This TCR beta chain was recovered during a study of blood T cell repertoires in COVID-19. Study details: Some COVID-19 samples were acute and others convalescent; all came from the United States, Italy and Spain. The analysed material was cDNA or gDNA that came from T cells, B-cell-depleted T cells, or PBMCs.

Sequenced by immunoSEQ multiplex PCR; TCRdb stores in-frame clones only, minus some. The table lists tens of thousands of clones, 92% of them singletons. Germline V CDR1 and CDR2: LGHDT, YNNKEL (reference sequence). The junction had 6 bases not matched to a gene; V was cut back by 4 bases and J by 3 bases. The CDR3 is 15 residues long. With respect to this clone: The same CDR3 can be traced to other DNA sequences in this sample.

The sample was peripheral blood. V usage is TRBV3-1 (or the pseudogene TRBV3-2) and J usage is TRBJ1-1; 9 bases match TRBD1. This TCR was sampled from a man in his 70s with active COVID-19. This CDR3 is CASSRTGTGYTEAFF. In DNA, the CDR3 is TGTGCCAGCAGCCGGACCGGGACAGGGTACACTGAAGCTTTCTTT.